What follows is one TCR beta chain and its context. Categorization into cohorts depended on clinical history that participants reported. Recovery among Cohort 3 donors was established by two negative PCRs, clearance, or symptom resolution. These data are taken from a study of blood T cell repertoires in COVID-19. Study context: Sources were T cells, B-cell-depleted T cells, or PBMCs; the material itself was cDNA or gDNA.

The assay was immunoSEQ multiplex PCR, and TCRdb's table has in-frame clones only and misses some. The sample gives some 330,000 clones, 65% to 90% of which show up once; about 4% is in the top ten. The V gene's germline CDR1 is LNHDA and CDR2 SQIVND (reference sequence). The ends were cut back, 4 bases at V and 2 bases at J, with 12 bases in the middle. This CDR3 comprises 14 residues. The sequence derives from a man younger than 45 who had recovered from COVID-19. The specimen was PBMCs or T cells enriched from blood (not recorded which). The V call is TRBV19, the J call TRBJ2-7; D is ambiguous. The CDR3 here is CASSSVNRAYEQYF. CDR3 nucleotide sequence: TGTGCCAGTAGTAGTGTCAACAGAGCCTACGAGCAGTACTTC.